This TCR beta chain stems from a study of human CD8 memory T cell subsets. Broader study findings: Precursor exhausted T cells and stem-like memory T cells were similarly highly diverse, while effector memory cells were not. Chao1 estimates hinted that stem-like memory T cells outstripped precursor exhausted T cells in diversity.

Measured by frequency, this clonotype is medium-sized (0.01 to 0.1%). The target antigen is unknown. It was a CCR7+ PD-1- TIGIT- phenotype that stem-like memory CD8+ T cells (TSTEM) showed. Total CD8+ T cells were enriched by a separation that was negative and magnetic. Preparation of the TCR beta libraries relied on UMI-labeled 5' RACE. From its re-call of the 5' RACE reads, TCRdb lists each CDR3 protein once, without DNA. The sample includes about 6,700 distinct CDR3 sequences. Germline V gene data show CDR1 as SEHNR and CDR2 as FQNEAQ (reference sequence). CDR3 size: 13 residues. The specimen sequenced was CD8+ stem-like memory T cells (TSCM and TCM) sorted from PBMCs. The subset was: stem-like memory CD8 T cells (TSTEM), CCR7+ PD-1- TIGIT-. The receptor was isolated from a human donor in good health. The chain links TRBV7-9 to TRBJ1-6; TCRdb's assignment of TRBD1 cannot be checked, as there is no DNA. The CDR3: CASSPRQNSPLHF.